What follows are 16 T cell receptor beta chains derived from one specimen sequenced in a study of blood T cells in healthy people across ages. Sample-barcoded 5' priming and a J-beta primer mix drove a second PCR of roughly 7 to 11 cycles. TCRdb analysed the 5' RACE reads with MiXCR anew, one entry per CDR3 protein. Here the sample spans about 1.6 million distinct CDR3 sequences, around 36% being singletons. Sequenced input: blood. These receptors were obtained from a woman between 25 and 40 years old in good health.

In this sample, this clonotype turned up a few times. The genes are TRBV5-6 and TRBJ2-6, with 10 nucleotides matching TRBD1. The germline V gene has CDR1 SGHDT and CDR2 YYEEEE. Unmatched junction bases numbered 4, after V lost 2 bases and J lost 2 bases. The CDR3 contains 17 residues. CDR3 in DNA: TGTGCCAGCAGCTTCAGACAGGGGGCGCCTGGGGCCAACGTCCTGACTTTC. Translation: CASSFRQGAPGANVLTF.

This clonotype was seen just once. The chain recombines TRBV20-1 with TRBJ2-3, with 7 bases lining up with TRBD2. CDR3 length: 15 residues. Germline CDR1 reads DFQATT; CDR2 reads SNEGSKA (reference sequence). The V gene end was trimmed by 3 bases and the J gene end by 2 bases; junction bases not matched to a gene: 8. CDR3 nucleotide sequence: TGCAGTGCTAGGAGGGCGGGAGTGAACACAGATACGCAGTATTTT. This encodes CSARRAGVNTDTQYF.

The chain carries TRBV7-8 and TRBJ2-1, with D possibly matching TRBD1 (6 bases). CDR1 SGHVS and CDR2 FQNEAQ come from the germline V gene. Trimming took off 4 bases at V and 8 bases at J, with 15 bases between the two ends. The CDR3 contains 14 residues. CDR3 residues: CASSSDRLDDEQFF. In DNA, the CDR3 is TGTGCCAGCAGCTCGGACAGACTGGACGATGAGCAGTTCTTC.

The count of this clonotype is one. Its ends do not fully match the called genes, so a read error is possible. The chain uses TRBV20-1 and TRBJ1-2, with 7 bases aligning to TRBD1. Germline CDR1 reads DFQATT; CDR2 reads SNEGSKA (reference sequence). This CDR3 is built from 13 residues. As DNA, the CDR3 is TGCAGTGTGAGAGACAGGGATCACTACGGCTACACCTTC. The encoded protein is CSVRDRDHYGYTF.

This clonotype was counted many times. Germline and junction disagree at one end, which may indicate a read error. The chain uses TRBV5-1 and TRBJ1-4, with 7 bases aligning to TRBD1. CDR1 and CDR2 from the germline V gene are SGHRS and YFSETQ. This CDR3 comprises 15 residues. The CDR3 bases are TGTGCCAGCAGCTTAGCGGGGACAGCTAATGAAAAACTGTTTTTT. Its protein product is CASSLAGTANEKLFF. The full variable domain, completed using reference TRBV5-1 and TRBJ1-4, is KAGVTQTPRYLIKTRGQQVTLSCSPISGHRSVSWYQQTPGQGLQFLFEYFSETQRNKGNFPGRFSGRQFSNSRSEMNVSTLELGDSALYLCASSLAGTANEKLFFGSGTQLSVL.

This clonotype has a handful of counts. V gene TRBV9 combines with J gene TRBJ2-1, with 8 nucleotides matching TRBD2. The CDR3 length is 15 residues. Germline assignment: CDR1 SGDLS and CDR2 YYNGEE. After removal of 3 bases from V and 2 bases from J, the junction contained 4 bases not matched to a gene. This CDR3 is CASSAPGGAYNEQFF. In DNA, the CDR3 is TGTGCCAGCAGCGCCCCGGGGGGGGCCTACAATGAGCAGTTCTTC.

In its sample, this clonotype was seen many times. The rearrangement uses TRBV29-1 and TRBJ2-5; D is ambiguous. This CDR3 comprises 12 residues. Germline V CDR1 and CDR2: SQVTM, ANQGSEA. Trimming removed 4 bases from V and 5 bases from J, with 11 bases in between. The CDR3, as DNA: TGCAGCGTTGCCGGGTCCAGGGAGACCCAGTACTTC. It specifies CSVAGSRETQYF.

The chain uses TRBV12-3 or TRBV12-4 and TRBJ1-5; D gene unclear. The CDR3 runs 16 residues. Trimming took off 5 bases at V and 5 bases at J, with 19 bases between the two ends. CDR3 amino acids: CASSLIGYSRDQPQHF. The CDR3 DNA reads TGTGCCAGCAGTCTAATTGGTTACAGTCGAGATCAGCCCCAGCATTTT.

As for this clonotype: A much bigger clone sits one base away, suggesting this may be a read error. The CDR3, as DNA: TGTGCCAGCAGGACTGGAGTCACAGATACGCAGTATTTT. Encoded protein: CASRTGVTDTQYF. The V call is TRBV12-3 or TRBV12-4, the J call TRBJ2-3; D remains ambiguous. V lost 6 bases and J 2 bases, leaving 9 bases between the germline ends. The CDR3 covers 13 residues.

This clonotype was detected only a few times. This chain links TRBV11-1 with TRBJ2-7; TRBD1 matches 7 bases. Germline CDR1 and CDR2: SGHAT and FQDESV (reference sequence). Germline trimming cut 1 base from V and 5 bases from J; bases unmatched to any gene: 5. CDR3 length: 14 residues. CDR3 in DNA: TGTGCCAGCAGCTTAGGACAGGGTAACGACGAGCAGTACTTC. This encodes CASSLGQGNDEQYF.

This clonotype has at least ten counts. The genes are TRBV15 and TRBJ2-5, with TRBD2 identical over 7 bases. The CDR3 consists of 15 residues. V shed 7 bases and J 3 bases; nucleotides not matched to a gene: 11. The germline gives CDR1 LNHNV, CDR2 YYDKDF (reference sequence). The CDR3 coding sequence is TGTGCCACCAACGCGTTAAGGGCGGGAGAAGAGACCCAGTACTTC. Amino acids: CATNALRAGEETQYF. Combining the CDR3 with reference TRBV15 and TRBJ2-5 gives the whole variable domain DAMVIQNPRYQVTQFGKPVTLSCSQTLNHNVMYWYQQKSSQAPKLLFHYYDKDFNNEADTPDNFQSRRPNTSFCFLDIRSPGLGDTAMYLCATNALRAGEETQYFGPGTRLLVL.

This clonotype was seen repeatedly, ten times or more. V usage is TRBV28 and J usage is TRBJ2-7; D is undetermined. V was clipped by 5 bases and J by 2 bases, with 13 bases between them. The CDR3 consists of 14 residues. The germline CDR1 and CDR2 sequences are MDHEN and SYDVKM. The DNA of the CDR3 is TGTGCCAGCAGTCCCTCCGAGAGGACCTACGAGCAGTACTTC. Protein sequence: CASSPSERTYEQYF.

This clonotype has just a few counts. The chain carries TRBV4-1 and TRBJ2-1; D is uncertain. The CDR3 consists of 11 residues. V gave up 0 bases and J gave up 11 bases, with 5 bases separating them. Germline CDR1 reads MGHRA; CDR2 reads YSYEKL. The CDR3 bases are TGCGCCAGCAGCCAAGATCGGAAGCAGTTCTTC. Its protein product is CASSQDRKQFF.

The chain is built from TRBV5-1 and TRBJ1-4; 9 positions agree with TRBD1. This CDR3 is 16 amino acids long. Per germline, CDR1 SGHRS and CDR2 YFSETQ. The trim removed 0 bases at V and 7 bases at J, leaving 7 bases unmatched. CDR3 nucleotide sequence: TGCGCCAGCAGCTTGGGGGACAGGGCCGGGAGTGAAAAACTGTTTTTT. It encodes CASSLGDRAGSEKLFF.

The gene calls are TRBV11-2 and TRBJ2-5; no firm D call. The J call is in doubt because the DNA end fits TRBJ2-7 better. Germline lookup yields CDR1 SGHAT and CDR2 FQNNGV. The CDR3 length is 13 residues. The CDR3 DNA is TGTGCCAGCAGCTTGGCTAAGCTGGACGAGCAGTACTTC. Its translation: CASSLAKLDEQYF.

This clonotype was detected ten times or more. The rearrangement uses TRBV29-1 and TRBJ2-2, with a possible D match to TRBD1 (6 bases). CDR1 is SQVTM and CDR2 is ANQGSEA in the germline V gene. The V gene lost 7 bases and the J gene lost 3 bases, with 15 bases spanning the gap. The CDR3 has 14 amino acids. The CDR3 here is CSAALTGHTGELFF. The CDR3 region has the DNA TGCAGCGCGGCCTTGACAGGACACACCGGGGAGCTGTTTTTT.